Presented here are 3 T cell receptor beta chains from one specimen sequenced in a study of identical twins. TCRdb reanalysed the 5' RACE reads using MiXCR and keeps one entry per CDR3 protein. Of around 550,000 distinct CDR3 sequences in the sample, 15% were seen once. These data were also filed under a second study, of yellow fever vaccine responses in identical twins.

Material for sequencing was CD4+ T cells sorted from blood. The receptors were gathered from a woman under 30 in good health.

V usage is TRBV6-5 and J usage is TRBJ2-2, with D tentatively TRBD1 (5 bases). CDR3 length: 17 residues. Germline values: CDR1 MNHEY, CDR2 SVGAGI. V gave up 0 bases and J gave up 0 bases, with 11 bases separating them. The CDR3 reads CASSYSLGVTNTGELFF. In DNA form, the CDR3 reads TGTGCCAGCAGTTACTCGTTAGGGGTGACGAACACCGGGGAGCTGTTTTTT.

This chain uses TRBV20-1 with TRBJ2-5, with a tentative D call TRBD2 (5 bases). This CDR3 has 13 amino acids. V gave up 5 bases and J gave up 5 bases, with 15 bases separating them. Germline V gives CDR1 DFQATT, CDR2 SNEGSKA (reference sequence). DNA of the CDR3: TGCAGTGCTTACGACCCAACGGGGGAGACCCAGTACTTC. Translated: CSAYDPTGETQYF.

Many counts were recorded for this clonotype. The chain links TRBV7-9 to TRBJ1-1, with unresolved D. V shed 2 bases and J shed 2 bases, with 9 bases lying between them. The germline CDR1 and CDR2 sequences are SEHNR and FQNEAQ (reference sequence). The CDR3 covers 14 residues. CDR3 DNA: TGTGCCAGCAGCTTATTACAGCACAACACTGAAGCTTTCTTT. It yields the protein CASSLLQHNTEAFF. The whole variable domain, filled in from reference TRBV7-9 and TRBJ1-1, reads DTGVSQNPRHKITKRGQNVTFRCDPISEHNRLYWYRQTLGQGPEFLTYFQNEAQLEKSRLLSDRFSAERPKGSFSTLEIQRTEQGDSAMYLCASSLLQHNTEAFFGQGTRLTVV.